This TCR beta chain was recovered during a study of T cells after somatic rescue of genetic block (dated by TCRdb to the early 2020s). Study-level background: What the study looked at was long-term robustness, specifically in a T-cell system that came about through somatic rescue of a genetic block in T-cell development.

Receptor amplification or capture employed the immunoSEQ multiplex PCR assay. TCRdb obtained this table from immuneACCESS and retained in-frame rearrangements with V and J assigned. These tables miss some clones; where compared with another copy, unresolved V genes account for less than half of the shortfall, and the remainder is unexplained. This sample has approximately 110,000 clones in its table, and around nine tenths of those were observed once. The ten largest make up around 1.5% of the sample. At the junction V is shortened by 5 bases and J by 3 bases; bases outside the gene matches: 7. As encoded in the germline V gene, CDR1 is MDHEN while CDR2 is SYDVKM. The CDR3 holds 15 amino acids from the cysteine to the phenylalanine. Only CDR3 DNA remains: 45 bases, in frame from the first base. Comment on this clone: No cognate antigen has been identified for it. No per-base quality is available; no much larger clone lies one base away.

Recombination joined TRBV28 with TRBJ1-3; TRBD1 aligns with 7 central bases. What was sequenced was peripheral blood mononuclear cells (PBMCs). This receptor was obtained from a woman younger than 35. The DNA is TGTGCCAGCAGTCCAGGGGGAAACAGTGGAAACACCATATATTTT. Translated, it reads CASSPGGNSGNTIYF.